Below are 12 T cell receptor beta chains sequenced from a single sample in a study. MiXCR, run by TCRdb on the RT-PCR reads, gives a single entry per CDR3 protein. The data contain about 680,000 distinct CDR3 sequences, 11% to 15% of them seen just once; the ten biggest clones take up about 3.9%. The sample comprised memory CD4+ T cells from blood. All receptors derive from a female donor in good health, serving as a healthy control.

As regards this clonotype: A much larger clone sits a single nucleotide away, making a read error possible. The CDR3 DNA reads as TGTGCCAGCAGGGATGGAGGGGGTTTCTACGAGCAGTACTTC. This codes for CASRDGGGFYEQYF. This rearrangement joins TRBV27 to TRBJ2-7, with D tentatively TRBD1 or TRBD2 (6 bases each). The CDR3 loop spans 14 amino acids. V was pared by 6 bases and J by 3 bases, with 15 bases between. Germline V gene lookup returns CDR1 MNHEY and CDR2 SMNVEV (reference sequence).

This clonotype was picked up many times. The chain couples TRBV7-9 to TRBJ1-1; D ambiguous. Looked up from germline, CDR1 is SEHNR and CDR2 is FQNEAQ (reference sequence). V lost 0 bases and J lost 3, with 8 bases in between. The CDR3 runs 14 residues. CDR3 DNA: TGTGCCAGCAGCTTAGCGCCGAGTCACACTGAAGCTTTCTTT. As protein: CASSLAPSHTEAFF.

On this clonotype itself: A much larger clone lies one base from this, so it may be a read error. J is TRBJ1-2 and V is TRBV14; D ambiguous. This CDR3 region has 13 residues. Looked up from germline, CDR1 is SGHDN and CDR2 is FVKESK. The V end was cut by 0 bases, the J end by 2 bases, with 4 bases between. The CDR3 region has the DNA TGTGCCAGCAGCCAAGAGATAAACTATGGCTACACCTTC. The encoded protein is CASSQEINYGYTF.

This clonotype was observed once. J is TRBJ1-4 and V is TRBV28; D is perhaps TRBD1 (6 bases). CDR3 length: 14 amino acids. CDR1 is MDHEN, CDR2 SYDVKM, per germline. The V and J ends lost 6 bases and 4 bases respectively, with 12 bases between them. CDR3 residues: CASRRGGYNEKLFF. CDR3 in DNA: TGTGCCAGCAGGAGGGGGGGATATAATGAAAAACTGTTTTTT.

This clonotype has only a few counts. The V gene is TRBV5-5, the J gene TRBJ2-2, with a possible D match to TRBD2 (5 bases). The CDR3 is made up of 14 amino acids. V lost 2 bases and J lost 1, with 6 bases in between. CDR1 is SGHKS, CDR2 YYEKEE, per germline (reference sequence). The CDR3 loop is CASSFEGNTGELFF. For the CDR3, the DNA is TGTGCCAGCAGCTTCGAGGGGAACACCGGGGAGCTGTTTTTT.

This clonotype was seen at least ten times. The genes are TRBV11-2 and TRBJ1-5; D uncertain. Germline-derived CDR1 and CDR2 are SGHAT and FQNNGV. The CDR3 is 12 amino acids. V was cut by 6 bases and J by 5 bases, with 8 bases left in between. The CDR3 loop reads CASSNQYQPQHF. The CDR3 DNA reads as TGTGCCAGCAGTAACCAGTATCAGCCCCAGCATTTT.

This clonotype has only a few counts. This chain uses TRBV6-6 with TRBJ2-7; D is ambiguous. The CDR3 has 11 residues. Germline CDR1 and CDR2: MNHNY and SVGAGI (reference sequence). V was clipped by 2 bases and J by 4 bases, with 3 bases between them. CDR3 nucleotides: TGTGCCAGCAGTTACCAATACGAGCAGTACTTC. Translation: CASSYQYEQYF.

This clonotype was observed at least ten times. V usage is TRBV12-3 or TRBV12-4 and J usage is TRBJ2-3; D gene unclear. The V end lost 3 bases, the J end lost 0 bases, and 7 bases lay between the germline ends. The CDR3 has 14 residues. The CDR3 region is CASSFRLSTDTQYF. Here the CDR3 DNA reads TGTGCCAGCAGTTTCCGACTGAGCACAGATACGCAGTATTTT.

This clonotype appeared a few times. This sequence joins TRBV5-1 and TRBJ1-4; no firm D call. The V end lost 0 bases, the J end lost 8 bases, and 14 bases lay between the germline ends. The CDR3 totals 15 residues. Per germline, CDR1 SGHRS and CDR2 YFSETQ. CDR3 coding DNA: TGCGCCAGCAGCTTGGAAGACGGAGGCTCAGAAAAACTGTTTTTT. It codes for CASSLEDGGSEKLFF.

This clonotype has a handful of counts. V usage is TRBV15 and J usage is TRBJ2-2; a weak D match, TRBD1 (7 bases). From germline, CDR1 is LNHNV and CDR2 YYDKDF (reference sequence). V was cut by 1 base and J by 7 bases, with 13 bases left in between. The CDR3 is 15 amino acids. As DNA, the CDR3 is TGTGCCACCAGCAGAGCGGAGGGGGCGGTCGGGGAGCTGTTTTTT. This gives the protein CATSRAEGAVGELFF.

There are a few counts of this clonotype. CDR3 region: CSVASTDPNQPQHF. As DNA, the CDR3 is TGCAGCGTTGCCTCGACAGACCCTAATCAGCCCCAGCATTTT. The rearrangement joins TRBV29-1 to TRBJ1-5, with D possibly being TRBD1 (5 bases). V lost 4 bases and J 4 bases, leaving 14 bases between the germline ends. CDR3 length equals 14 residues. CDR1 is SQVTM, CDR2 ANQGSEA, per germline.

This clonotype showed up just a few times. Its ends do not fully match the called genes, so a read error is possible. This rearrangement joins TRBV11-2 to TRBJ2-1; D may be TRBD1 or TRBD2 (6 bases each). This CDR3 is built from 13 residues. Germline assignment: CDR1 SGHAT and CDR2 FQNNGV. The CDR3 DNA is TGTGCCAGCAGCTTGGGGGCCGTGGAGGGTCGACTCTTC. It specifies CASSLGAVEGRLF.